Listed below are T cell receptor beta chains from one sample, sequenced in a study of T cells in tuberculosis. Some clones are missing from TCRdb's copy, which holds only in-frame ones; the method was immunoSEQ multiplex PCR. The sample consists of around 30,000 clones, about 90% of them appearing once. The sequencing input was PBMCs. The receptor source for this set is a donor aged 10 to 29 with latent tuberculosis or without tuberculosis infection. The CDR3 runs from the conserved cysteine through the conserved F or W. A D gene is named only where the DNA matches it firmly. Clone size, where shown, is once, few, many, or a class for clones that have expanded.

V gene	J gene	CDR3 length	clone size	D gene	CDR3 DNA	CDR3 protein
TRBV29-1	TRBJ2-1	14	.	.	TGCAGCGTTGGGGCACAGGCGATTTACAATGAGCAGTTCTTC	CSVGAQAIYNEQFF
TRBV18	TRBJ2-1	14	.	.	TGTGCCAGCTCACCACAGGGGCCCCCCAATGAGCAGTTCTTC	CASSPQGPPNEQFF
TRBV6-5	TRBJ1-1	11	once	.	TGTGCCTCCGGATTGGGGGCGGAAGCTTTCTTT	CASGLGAEAFF
TRBV19	TRBJ2-2	17	.	TRBD2	TGTGCCAGTAGTATACTCCGGACTAGCGGAAACACCGGGGAGCTGTTTTTT	CASSILRTSGNTGELFF
TRBV4-1	TRBJ2-1	12	.	.	TGCGCCAGCAGCCAACGACAGAATGAGCAGTTCTTC	CASSQRQNEQFF
TRBV28	TRBJ2-7	14	.	.	TGTGCCAGCAGACTGGGCGGGGTCTCCTACGAGCAGTACTTC	CASRLGGVSYEQYF
TRBV29-1	TRBJ2-3	14	.	TRBD1	TGCAGCGCCGGGTCAGGGGGCGTAGCAGATACGCAGTATTTT	CSAGSGGVADTQYF
TRBV27	TRBJ1-4	16	.	TRBD1	TGTGCCAGCAGTCCACTCCGGGACAGGGATAGAGAAAAACTGTTTTTT	CASSPLRDRDREKLFF
TRBV10-1	TRBJ1-1	16	.	TRBD1	TGCGCCAGCAGTTACCTCCGGGACAGGGGGCCCACTGAAGCTTTCTTT	CASSYLRDRGPTEAFF
TRBV7-9	TRBJ2-2	17	.	TRBD2	TGTGCCAGCAGGCTACCGGGACTAGCGGTGTATGGTGGGGAGCTGTTTTTT	CASRLPGLAVYGGELFF
TRBV19	TRBJ1-2	15	.	TRBD1	TGTGCCACTCTACAGGGACAGGGGGCATATTATGGCTACACCTTC	CATLQGQGAYYGYTF
TRBV11-2	TRBJ1-2	11	.	.	TGTGCCAGCAGCACAGGGTTCGGCTACACCTTC	CASSTGFGYTF
TRBV4-1	TRBJ1-1	14	.	TRBD1	TGCGCCAGCAGCTATCGGACAGGGAACACTGAAGCTTTCTTT	CASSYRTGNTEAFF
TRBV5-1	TRBJ1-2	14	.	.	TGCGCCAGCAGCTTGGGGATAGCGAACTATGGCTACACCTTC	CASSLGIANYGYTF
TRBV5-1	TRBJ2-7	13	.	.	TGCGCCAGCAGCAATACAGGGATCTACGAGCAGTACTTC	CASSNTGIYEQYF
TRBV13	TRBJ2-2	14	.	.	TGTGCCAGCAGCTCGGACAGAAACACCGGGGAGCTGTTTTTT	CASSSDRNTGELFF
TRBV4-1	TRBJ1-4	15	.	.	TGCGCCAGCAGCCAAGCGGAGGCCGGTCGTGAAAAACTGTTTTTT	CASSQAEAGREKLFF
TRBV5-1	TRBJ1-5	15	once	.	TGCGCCAGCAGCTTGGCCCCCGGTAGCAATCAGCCCCAGCATTTT	CASSLAPGSNQPQHF
TRBV10-2	TRBJ2-1	18	.	.	TGCGCCAGCAGCTCCCGAGGGCGCGGGACAGAGTCCTACAATGAGCAGTTCTTC	CASSSRGRGTESYNEQFF
TRBV12-2	TRBJ1-5	17	.	.	TGTGCAAGTCGCTCGGGGAGAGGACCCTATAGCAATCAGCCCCAGCATTTT	CASRSGRGPYSNQPQHF
TRBV9	TRBJ1-2	15	.	TRBD1	TGTGCCAGCAGCGCCACCCCAGGGGGCGGATATGGCTACACCTTC	CASSATPGGGYGYTF
TRBV7-2	TRBJ1-1	14	.	TRBD1	TGTGCCAGCAGCCCAGGGGGCGCTTGGCCTGAAGCTTTCTTT	CASSPGGAWPEAFF
TRBV7-9	TRBJ1-1	12	.	.	TGTGCCAGCAGCCCTGGGACTACTGAAGCTTTCTTT	CASSPGTTEAFF
TRBV2	TRBJ2-1	16	.	TRBD1	TGTGCCAGCTGCCGCCGGTCCGGGACAGGAAACAATGAGCAGTTCTTC	CASCRRSGTGNNEQFF
TRBV12-5	TRBJ1-1	15	.	.	TGTGCTAGTGGTTTGCCCCAGAGGGTTTCCCCTGAAGCTTTCTTT	CASGLPQRVSPEAFF
TRBV10-2	TRBJ2-3	15	.	.	TGCGCCAGCGCCGCCTTCGAACTGAGCACAGATACGCAGTATTTT	CASAAFELSTDTQYF
TRBV2	TRBJ2-1	15	few	TRBD1	TGTGCCAGCAGTGCTCAGGACAGGATCTACAATGAGCAGTTCTTC	CASSAQDRIYNEQFF
TRBV4-1	TRBJ2-4	17	.	.	TGCGCCAGCAGCCAAGACATTTCGGGGGTAGCCAAAAACATTCAGTACTTC	CASSQDISGVAKNIQYF
TRBV4-3	TRBJ2-5	12	.	.	TGCGCCAGCAGCCAGACACAAGAGACCCAGTACTTC	CASSQTQETQYF
TRBV4-1	TRBJ1-2	15	.	TRBD1	TGCGCCAGCAGCCAGGTTGGGGACAGAAGACATGGCTACACCTTC	CASSQVGDRRHGYTF
TRBV4-3	TRBJ2-5	16	.	.	TGCGCCAGCAGCCAAGATGGACGGGGGAGCCAAGAGACCCAGTACTTC	CASSQDGRGSQETQYF
TRBV19	TRBJ2-7	12	.	.	TGTGCCAGTAGTATTGGGGGGTACGAGCAGTACTTC	CASSIGGYEQYF
TRBV19	TRBJ1-1	14	.	.	TGTGCCTACCTTACCCGGGACACCAACACTGAAGCTTTCTTT	CAYLTRDTNTEAFF